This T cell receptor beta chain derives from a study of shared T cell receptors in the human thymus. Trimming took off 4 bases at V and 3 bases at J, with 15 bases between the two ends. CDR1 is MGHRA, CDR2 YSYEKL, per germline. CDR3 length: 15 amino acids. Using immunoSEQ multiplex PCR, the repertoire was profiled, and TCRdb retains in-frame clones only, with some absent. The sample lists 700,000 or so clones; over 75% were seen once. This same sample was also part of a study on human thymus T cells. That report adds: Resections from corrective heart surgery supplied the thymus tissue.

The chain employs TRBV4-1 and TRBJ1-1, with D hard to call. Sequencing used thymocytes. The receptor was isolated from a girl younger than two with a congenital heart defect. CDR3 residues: CASSRLSSLDTEAFF. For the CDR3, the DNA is TGCGCCAGCAGCCGATTAAGCTCCCTAGACACTGAAGCTTTCTTT.